The text below deals with one TCR beta chain. The antigen is undetermined. These data originate in a study of cytomegalovirus exposure and HLA in healthy donors. Study-level findings and limits: An analysis that was carried out later associated 16,000 or so TCR beta sequences with HLA alleles at 0.05 false discovery rate. Later on, an analysis showed TCR association rates differing by HLA locus, with DRB1 the most and HLA-C the fewest.

There are 15 residues in the CDR3. Germline assignment: CDR1 SGDLS and CDR2 YYNGEE. Trimming removed 4 bases from V and 3 bases from J, with 15 bases in between. Although they were nominally healthy when sampled, donors likely had unrecorded immune exposures. PCR was performed using 60 Vbeta and 13 Jbeta primers. Method: immunoSEQ multiplex PCR; TCRdb's copy keeps in-frame clones and lacks some. The sample spans roughly 79,000 clones; the ten largest clones claim 4.6%. The clonotype comes from a man aged 25 to 45 in good health and CMV-seronegative. The rearrangement joins TRBV9 to TRBJ2-3; TRBD1 is a possible D gene (6 bases). Material for sequencing was PBMCs. In DNA, the CDR3 is TGTGCCAGCAGCCCATTCAGGGGCGTTACAGATACGCAGTATTTT. As protein: CASSPFRGVTDTQYF. Combining the CDR3 with reference TRBV9 and TRBJ2-3 gives the whole variable domain DSGVTQTPKHLITATGQRVTLRCSPRSGDLSVYWYQQSLDQGLQFLIQYYNGEERAKGNILERFSAQQFPDLHSELNLSSLELGDSALYFCASSPFRGVTDTQYFGPGTRLTVL.